This T cell receptor (beta chain) was obtained from a study of T-cell reconstitution after alpha-beta-depleted transplantation in children. V lost 5 bases, J lost 5 bases, and 6 bases stayed unmatched. CDR1 is SGHTA, CDR2 FQGNSA, per germline. The CDR3 has 15 amino acids. A library of TCRbeta sequences, prepared with unique molecular identifiers, was generated. From the PCR reads, TCRdb called clonotypes with MiXCR, one entry per CDR3 protein. Here the sample spans about 610,000 distinct CDR3 sequences, roughly a tenth being singletons. This clonotype was detected many times. This sequence originates from a human donor who donated a stem cell graft to a child with acute myeloid leukemia. The rearrangement joins TRBV7-2 to TRBJ2-5; 12 nucleotides match TRBD2. The specimen was PBMCs from the stem cell graft donor, collected from the stem cell graft. The DNA of the CDR3 is TGTGCCAGCAGCCCACGGACTAGCGGGATGGAGACCCAGTACTTC. It specifies CASSPRTSGMETQYF.